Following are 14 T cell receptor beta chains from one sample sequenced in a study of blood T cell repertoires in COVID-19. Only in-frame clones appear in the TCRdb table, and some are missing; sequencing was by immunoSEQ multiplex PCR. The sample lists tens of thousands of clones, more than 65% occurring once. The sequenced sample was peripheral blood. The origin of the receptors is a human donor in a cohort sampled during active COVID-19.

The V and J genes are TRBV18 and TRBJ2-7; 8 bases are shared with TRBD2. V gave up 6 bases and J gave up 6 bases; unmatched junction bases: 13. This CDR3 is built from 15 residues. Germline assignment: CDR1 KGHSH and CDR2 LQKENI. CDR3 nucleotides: TGTGCCAGCTCCTCGGCCCAGCGGGGGATTTCCGAGCAGTACTTC. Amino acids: CASSSAQRGISEQYF.

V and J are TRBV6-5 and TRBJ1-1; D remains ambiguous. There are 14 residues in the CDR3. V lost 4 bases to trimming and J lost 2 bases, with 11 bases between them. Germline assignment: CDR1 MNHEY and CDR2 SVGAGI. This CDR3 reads CASSSPHRNTEAFF. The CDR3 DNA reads TGTGCCAGCAGTTCCCCACACCGAAACACTGAAGCTTTCTTT.

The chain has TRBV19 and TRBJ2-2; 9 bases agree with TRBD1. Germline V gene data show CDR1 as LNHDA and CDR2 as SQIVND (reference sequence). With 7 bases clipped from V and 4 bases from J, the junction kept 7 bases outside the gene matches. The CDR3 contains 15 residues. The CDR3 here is CASISKDRGTGELFF. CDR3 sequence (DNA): TGTGCCAGTATTTCGAAGGACAGGGGCACCGGGGAGCTGTTTTTT.

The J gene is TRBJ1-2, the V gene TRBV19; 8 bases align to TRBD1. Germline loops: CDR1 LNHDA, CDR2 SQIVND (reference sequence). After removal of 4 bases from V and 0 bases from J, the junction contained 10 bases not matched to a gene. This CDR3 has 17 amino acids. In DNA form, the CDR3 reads TGTGCCAGTAGTAGAAGCCAGGGGGCCCCCGCTAACTATGGCTACACCTTC. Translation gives CASSRSQGAPANYGYTF.

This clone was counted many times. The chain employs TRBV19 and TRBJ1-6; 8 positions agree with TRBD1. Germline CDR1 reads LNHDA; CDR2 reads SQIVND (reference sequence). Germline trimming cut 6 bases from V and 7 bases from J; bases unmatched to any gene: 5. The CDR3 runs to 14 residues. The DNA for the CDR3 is TGTGCCAGTAGCCCGACAGGGGTGAATTCACCCCTCCACTTT. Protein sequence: CASSPTGVNSPLHF.

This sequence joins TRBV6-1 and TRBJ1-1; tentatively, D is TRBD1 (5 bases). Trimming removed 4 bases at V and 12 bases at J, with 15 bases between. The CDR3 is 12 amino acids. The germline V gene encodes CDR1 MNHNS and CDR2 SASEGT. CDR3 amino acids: CASSGAGRGSFF. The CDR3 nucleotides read TGTGCCAGCAGTGGAGCGGGTAGGGGCTCTTTCTTT.

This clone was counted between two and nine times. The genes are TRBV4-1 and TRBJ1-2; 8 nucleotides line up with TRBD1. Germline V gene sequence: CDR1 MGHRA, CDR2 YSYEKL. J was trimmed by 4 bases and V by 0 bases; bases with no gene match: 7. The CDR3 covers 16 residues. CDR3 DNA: TGCGCCAGCAGCCAAGAGACAGGGGTGGTGATCTATGGCTACACCTTC. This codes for CASSQETGVVIYGYTF.

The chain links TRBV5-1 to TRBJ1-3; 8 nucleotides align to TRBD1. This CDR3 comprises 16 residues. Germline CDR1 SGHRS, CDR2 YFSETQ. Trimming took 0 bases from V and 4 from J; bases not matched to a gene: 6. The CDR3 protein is CASSLGYRGSGNTIYF. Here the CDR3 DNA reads TGCGCCAGCAGCTTGGGGTACAGGGGGTCCGGAAACACCATATATTTT.

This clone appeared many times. This CDR3 is CASSLVGDGGSPLHF. The CDR3 coding sequence is TGTGCCAGCAGTTTAGTAGGGGATGGTGGTTCACCCCTCCACTTT. The chain joins TRBV28 to TRBJ1-6; tentative D call: TRBD1 (5 bases). This CDR3 comprises 15 residues. The germline V gene has CDR1 MDHEN and CDR2 SYDVKM. V shed 2 bases and J shed 9 bases, with 14 bases lying between them.

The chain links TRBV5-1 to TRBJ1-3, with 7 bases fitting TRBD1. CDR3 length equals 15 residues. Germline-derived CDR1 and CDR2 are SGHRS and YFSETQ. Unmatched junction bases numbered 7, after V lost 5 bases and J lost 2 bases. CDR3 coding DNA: TGCGCCAGCAGTCGTGCCGGGACAGCTGGAAACACCATATATTTT. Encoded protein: CASSRAGTAGNTIYF.

The CDR3: CASSLSVGASSGNTIYF. CDR3 DNA: TGTGCCAGCAGCTTATCAGTAGGGGCTTCCTCTGGAAACACCATATATTTT. This chain uses TRBV7-2 with TRBJ1-3; perhaps TRBD1 as D (5 bases). V lost 2 bases, J lost 0 bases, and 14 bases lay in between. CDR1 is SGHTA, CDR2 FQGNSA, per germline. CDR3 size: 17 residues. The entire variable domain, with the rest obtained from reference TRBV7-2 and TRBJ1-3, is as follows: GAGVSQSPSNKVTEKGKDVELRCDPISGHTALYWYRQSLGQGLEFLIYFQGNSAPDKSGLPSDRFSAERTGGSVSTLTIQRTQQEDSAVYLCASSLSVGASSGNTIYFGEGSWLTVV.

CDR3 amino acids: CASSPGTSGRETQYF. The CDR3 nucleotides read TGTGCCAGCTCACCTGGGACTAGCGGGAGAGAGACCCAGTACTTC. The gene calls are TRBV18 and TRBJ2-5; the match to TRBD2 covers 14 bases. J was trimmed by 4 bases and V by 3 bases; bases with no gene match: 1. CDR3 length equals 15 residues. The V gene's germline CDR1 is KGHSH and CDR2 LQKENI. Together with reference TRBV18 and TRBJ2-5, the CDR3 gives the full variable domain: NAGVMQNPRHLVRRRGQEARLRCSPMKGHSHVYWYRQLPEEGLKFMVYLQKENIIDESGMPKERFSAEFPKEGPSILRIQQVVRGDSAAYFCASSPGTSGRETQYFGPGTRLLVL.

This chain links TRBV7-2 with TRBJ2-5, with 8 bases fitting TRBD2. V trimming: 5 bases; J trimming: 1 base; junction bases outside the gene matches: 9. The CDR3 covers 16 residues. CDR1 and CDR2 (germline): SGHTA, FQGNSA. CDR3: CASSPQAGAGQETQYF. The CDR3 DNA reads TGTGCCAGCAGCCCACAAGCGGGAGCGGGCCAAGAGACCCAGTACTTC.

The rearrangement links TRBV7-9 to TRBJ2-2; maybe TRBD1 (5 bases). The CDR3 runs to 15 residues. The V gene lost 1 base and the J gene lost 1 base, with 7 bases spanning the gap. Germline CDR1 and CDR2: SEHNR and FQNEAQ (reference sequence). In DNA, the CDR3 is TGTGCCAGCAGCTTAGGCGGACAGAACACCGGGGAGCTGTTTTTT. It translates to CASSLGGQNTGELFF.